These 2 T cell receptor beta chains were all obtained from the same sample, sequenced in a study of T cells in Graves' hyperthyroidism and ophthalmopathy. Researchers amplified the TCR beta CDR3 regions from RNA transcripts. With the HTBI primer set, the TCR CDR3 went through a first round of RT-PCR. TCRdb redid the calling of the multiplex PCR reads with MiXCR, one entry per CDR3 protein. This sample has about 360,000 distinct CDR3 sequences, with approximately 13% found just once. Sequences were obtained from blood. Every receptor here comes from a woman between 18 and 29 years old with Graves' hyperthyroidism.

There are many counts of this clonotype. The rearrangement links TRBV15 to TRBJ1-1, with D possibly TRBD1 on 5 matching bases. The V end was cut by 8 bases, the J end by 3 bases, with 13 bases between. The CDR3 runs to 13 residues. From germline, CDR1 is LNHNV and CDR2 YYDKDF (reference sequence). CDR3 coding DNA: TGTGCCACCTCGTTTCAGGGCGACACTGAAGCTTTCTTT. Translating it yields CATSFQGDTEAFF.

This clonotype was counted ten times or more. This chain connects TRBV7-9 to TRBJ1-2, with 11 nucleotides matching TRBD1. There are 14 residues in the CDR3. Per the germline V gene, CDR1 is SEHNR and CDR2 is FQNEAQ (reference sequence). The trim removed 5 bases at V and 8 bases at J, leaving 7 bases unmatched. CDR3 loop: CASSLDRGRKGYTF. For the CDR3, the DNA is TGTGCCAGCAGCCTGGACAGGGGGCGGAAGGGCTACACCTTC. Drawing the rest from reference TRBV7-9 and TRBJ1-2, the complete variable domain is DTGVSQNPRHKITKRGQNVTFRCDPISEHNRLYWYRQTLGQGPEFLTYFQNEAQLEKSRLLSDRFSAERPKGSFSTLEIQRTEQGDSAMYLCASSLDRGRKGYTFGSGTRLTVV.